Listed below are T cell receptor beta chains from one sample, sequenced in a study of metastatic and nonmetastatic thyroid tumors. With MiXCR, TCRdb reprocessed the PCR reads. The sample contains tens of thousands of clones, approximately 16% of which appear only once. The sample was blood. These receptors originate from a female donor with papillary thyroid cancer or a benign thyroid nodule (not recorded which). Some clones in this sample may be carry-over from other donors' samples. Both conserved end residues are part of each CDR3. Fields, in order: clone size, V gene, J gene, D gene, CDR3 DNA, CDR3 protein. A D gene is named only where the DNA matches it firmly. Not all rows give a size; the values are once, few, many and, for expanded clones, a class.

many	TRBV4-2	TRBJ2-1	TRBD1	TGTGCCAGCAGCCATTACTCCGGGACAGGAGGTTGGGGTCCAATCTACAATGAGCAGTTCTTC	CASSHYSGTGGWGPIYNEQFF
many	TRBV4-1	TRBJ2-5	TRBD2	TGCGCCAGCAGCCAAGTTATAGCGGGGGAGCTCCAAGAGACCCAGTACTTC	CASSQVIAGELQETQYF
NA	TRBV5-6	TRBJ2-7	NA	TGTGCCAGCAGCTTGGAAGTTTTCCCGAGTTCACTTCTGTTC	CASSLEVFPSSLLF
few	TRBV12-3/TRBV12-4	TRBJ1-2	NA	TGTGCCAGCAGTTTATGGACAGCCTATGGTTACACCTTC	CASSLWTAYGYTF
many	TRBV27	TRBJ2-1	TRBD1	TGTGCCAGCAGTTCGCCGGCCGGGACAGATAACAATGAGCAGTTCTTC	CASSSPAGTDNNEQFF
many	TRBV7-3	TRBJ1-5	TRBD1	TGTGCCAGCAGCCCCCGGACAGGAGGTCAGCCCCAGCATTTT	CASSPRTGGQPQHF
many	TRBV27	TRBJ1-6	NA	TGTGCCAGCAGTTTAAGGTACAGGAATAATTCACCCCTCCACTTT	CASSLRYRNNSPLHF
few	TRBV6-4	TRBJ2-7	TRBD2	TGTGCCAGCAATCCCCCCGGGAGGCTCTACGAGCAGTACTTC	CASNPPGRLYEQYF
few	TRBV28	TRBJ2-2	NA	TGTGCCAGCACGAGGCGCGCGAACACCGGGGAGCTGTTTTTT	CASTRRANTGELFF
many	TRBV10-3	TRBJ1-2	NA	TGTGCCATCAGTGGGTCAGGTTCCTATGGCTACACCTTC	CAISGSGSYGYTF
many	TRBV5-1	TRBJ2-2	TRBD1	TGCGCCAGCAGCTTGTTCTGGACAGGGATGGCCGGGGAGCTGTTTTTT	CASSLFWTGMAGELFF
many	TRBV18	TRBJ2-7	NA	TGTGCCAGCTCAGACCAGTGGGACACGCACTTC	CASSDQWDTHF
many	TRBV20-1	TRBJ2-1	TRBD2	TGCAGTGTCGGACTAGCGGGGGGATACAATGAGCAGTTCTTC	CSVGLAGGYNEQFF
many	TRBV15	TRBJ2-7	NA	TGTGCCACCAGCAGGGACCTCTCCTACGAGCAGTACTTC	CATSRDLSYEQYF
many	TRBV20-1	TRBJ1-1	NA	TGCACCGGGGTACGGAACACTGAAGCTTTCTTT	CTGVRNTEAFF
few	TRBV12-3/TRBV12-4	TRBJ1-6	NA	TGTGCCAGCACCTGGGGGGCAGTGGCCTCACCCCTCCACTTT	CASTWGAVASPLHF
many	TRBV2	TRBJ2-7	NA	TGTGCCAGCAGTGAAGCGCCCCCGGGGGTCGTACCGGGGCCCTACGAGCAGTACTTC	CASSEAPPGVVPGPYEQYF
many	TRBV5-1	TRBJ2-7	NA	TGCGCCAGCAGCCAACCCCACAGGTACGAGCAGTACTTC	CASSQPHRYEQYF
many	TRBV7-8	TRBJ2-2	NA	TGTGCCAGCAGCTTAGATATCGGGGAGCTGTTTTTT	CASSLDIGELFF
many	TRBV19	TRBJ2-5	TRBD2	TGTGCCACAAAAGGAAGACTAGCTCAGGAGACCCAGTACTTC	CATKGRLAQETQYF
many	TRBV10-3	TRBJ1-2	NA	TGTGCCATCAGTGAGTCGCTATCGGGGACGGATTATGGCTACACCTTC	CAISESLSGTDYGYTF
NA	TRBV9	TRBJ1-3	TRBD1	TGTGCCAGCAGCGTAGGGTGGACAGGGTCTGGAAACACCATATATTTT	CASSVGWTGSGNTIYF
medium-sized	TRBV7-6	TRBJ2-2	NA	TGTGCCAGCAGCTCCGGAGGGGAGATTGCCGGGGAGCTGTTTTTT	CASSSGGEIAGELFF
NA	TRBV7-2	TRBJ2-1	NA	TGTGCCAGCAGCTTAGCGCTAGTGGTAGTGCAGTTCTTC	CASSLALVVVQFF
many	TRBV6-4	TRBJ1-2	TRBD1	TGTGCCAGCAGTGACACGACAGGGGGCTTTGGCTACACCTTC	CASSDTTGGFGYTF
many	TRBV19	TRBJ2-3	NA	TGTGCCAGTAGTATCCATGGGGCGAATACGCAGTATTTT	CASSIHGANTQYF
NA	TRBV28	TRBJ2-1	TRBD2	TGTGCCAGCAGTCCACCCCTTCTCACTAGCGGACCCTACAATGAGCAGTTCTTC	CASSPPLLTSGPYNEQFF
many	TRBV14	TRBJ1-2	TRBD1	TGTGCCAGCAGCCAAGTGGCAGGGGGCCGTTTTGGCTACACCTTC	CASSQVAGGRFGYTF
many	TRBV6-1	TRBJ1-5	NA	TGTGCCAGCAGGACTAAAGCCAGGGGATATGGCAATCAGCCCCAGCATTTT	CASRTKARGYGNQPQHF
NA	TRBV28	TRBJ2-7	NA	TGTGCCAGCCTTGCCGGGTCGGGATGGGGCTACGATCAGTACTTC	CASLAGSGWGYDQYF
many	TRBV10-1	TRBJ2-2	TRBD2	TGCGCCAGCAGTGACCTGAGCGGGGACTGGGGCACCGGGGAGCTGTTTTTT	CASSDLSGDWGTGELFF
many	TRBV3-1	TRBJ1-1	NA	TGTGCCAGCAGCCGCGGGACCTTCACTGAAGCTTTCTTT	CASSRGTFTEAFF
NA	TRBV28	TRBJ1-3	NA	TGTGCCAGCAGCGCTCAATCTGGAAACACCATATATTTT	CASSAQSGNTIYF
few	TRBV6-1	TRBJ1-5	NA	TGTGCCAGCACCCATCAATATGTCAATCAGCCCCAGCATTTT	CASTHQYVNQPQHF
many	TRBV7-9	TRBJ1-1	NA	TGTGCCAGCAGCTTGTACAGGGACACTGAAGCTTTCTTT	CASSLYRDTEAFF
many	TRBV20-1	TRBJ1-1	NA	TGCAGTGCTAGAGATCGAGGGGCGGGGGGTTCAATCGCTGAAGCTTTCTTT	CSARDRGAGGSIAEAFF
many	TRBV5-6	TRBJ2-5	TRBD2	TGTGCCAGCAGCCACACACCGGGACTAGCGGGAGTGGAGACCCAGTACTTC	CASSHTPGLAGVETQYF